The T cell receptor (beta chain) under discussion was sequenced for a study of CD8+ T cells in alopecia areata. It was cDNA, reverse transcribed from extracted RNA, that served as the sequencing template. Sequenced by immunoSEQ multiplex PCR; TCRdb stores in-frame clones only, minus some. The sample includes 110,000 or so clones, 50% to 75% of them seen just once. The CDR3 totals 14 residues. V gave up 5 bases and J gave up 3 bases; unmatched junction bases: 2. Germline V gene sequence: CDR1 MNHEY, CDR2 SMNVEV (reference sequence). As concerns this clone: Its antigen is not known.

Points from the study as a whole: In scalp samples, resident alphabeta T cells of normal skin are also sequenced.

As to treatment: oral pan-JAK inhibitor, 5-10 mg twice daily. The clonotype originates from a human donor with alopecia areata. This sequence joins TRBV27 and TRBJ1-2; 11 nucleotides agree with TRBD1. The sample in question was CD8+ T cells sorted from blood, obtained at week 4, from a patient treated with tofacitinib. CDR3 sequence (DNA): TGTGCCAGCAGTCCGGGACAGGGGGACTATGGCTACACCTTC. Translated, it gives CASSPGQGDYGYTF.